The T cell receptor beta chain described here comes from a study of shared clonotypes between healthy human individuals. Findings of the study overall: As a rule, naive subsets had a larger estimated richness than memory subsets.

About this clone itself: Its antigen is unknown.

From germline, CDR1 is MGHRA and CDR2 YSYEKL. After removal of 2 bases from V and 6 bases from J, the junction contained 8 bases not matched to a gene. This CDR3 spans 16 amino acids. Caucasian adults living in Nashville, Tennessee, provided all samples. Assay used: immunoSEQ multiplex PCR; TCRdb lists only in-frame clones, some missing. The profile shows over a million clones, 75% to 80% of them singletons. The receptor was derived from a man in his late teens or twenties in good health. Some clones in this sample may be carry-over from other donors' samples. The chain has TRBV4-1 and TRBJ1-5, with 9 bases identical to TRBD1. The sample consisted of memory CD4+ T cells from PBMCs. Indicated subset: CD45RA-negative fraction. The CDR3 nucleotides read TGCGCCAGCAGCCAATTAAACAGGGGGCGCATTCAGCCCCAGCATTTT. Amino acids: CASSQLNRGRIQPQHF.